This passage covers 13 T cell receptor beta chains from one sample sequenced in a study of blood T cell repertoires in COVID-19. The method was immunoSEQ multiplex PCR; TCRdb's version includes in-frame clones alone and lacks a portion of them. The repertoire holds a few hundred thousand clones, with about nine tenths as singletons. The material sequenced was peripheral blood. The receptor set was obtained from a person between 18 and 35 years old with COVID-19, enrolled during active disease.

The table lists this clone with a few counts. The rearrangement joins TRBV4-2 to TRBJ1-1; unclear D gene. This CDR3 is 14 amino acids long. Looked up from germline, CDR1 is LGHNA and CDR2 is YNFKEQ. V gave up 1 base and J gave up 0 bases, with 6 bases separating them. CDR3: CASSQGSLNTEAFF. In DNA, the CDR3 is TGTGCCAGCAGCCAAGGGAGCCTGAACACTGAAGCTTTCTTT.

The chain uses TRBV6-5 and TRBJ1-5; possible D gene TRBD1, 5 bases. Trimming cost V 6 bases and J 0 bases, with 9 bases left between them. The germline V gene encodes CDR1 MNHEY and CDR2 SVGAGI. The CDR3 runs 14 residues. The CDR3, as DNA: TGTGCCAGCAGGCTGACAGATAGCAATCAGCCCCAGCATTTT. It translates to CASRLTDSNQPQHF.

Only one count was recorded for this clone. The V call is TRBV2, the J call TRBJ2-7, with D perhaps matching TRBD1 (6 bases). Per the germline V gene, CDR1 is SNHLY and CDR2 is FYNNEI. Trimming shortened V by 7 bases and J by 7 bases, and 20 bases separated the two germline ends. The CDR3 sequence is 14 residues long. The CDR3 loop reads CASKGTLTLGEQYF. CDR3 coding DNA: TGTGCCAGCAAGGGGACACTTACGCTGGGGGAGCAGTACTTC. The entire variable domain, with the rest obtained from reference TRBV2 and TRBJ2-7, is as follows: EPEVTQTPSHQVTQMGQEVILRCVPISNHLYFYWYRQILGQKVEFLVSFYNNEISEKSEIFDDQFSVERPDGSNFTLKIRSTKLEDSAMYFCASKGTLTLGEQYFGPGTRLTVT.

The chain couples TRBV11-3 to TRBJ2-1, with TRBD2 matching over 9 bases. The junction had 5 bases not matched to a gene; V was cut back by 7 bases and J by 4 bases. The CDR3 totals 14 residues. Germline V gene lookup returns CDR1 SGHNT and CDR2 YENEEA. CDR3 in amino acids: CASKTSGEYNEQFF. CDR3 nucleotides: TGTGCCAGCAAGACTAGCGGCGAATACAATGAGCAGTTCTTC.

This chain joins TRBV9 and TRBJ2-4, with TRBD2 matching 8 bases. Looked up from germline, CDR1 is SGDLS and CDR2 is YYNGEE. The CDR3 spans 17 residues. The V and J ends lost 7 bases and 2 bases, in that order; junction bases with no gene match: 14. In DNA form, the CDR3 reads TGTGCCAGCTTGAACCACCAGCGGGAGTATCCCAAAAACATTCAGTACTTC. This gives the protein CASLNHQREYPKNIQYF.

V is TRBV9 and J is TRBJ1-5; 8 bases agree with TRBD1. Germline V gene data show CDR1 as SGDLS and CDR2 as YYNGEE. The V and J ends lost 0 bases and 4 bases, in that order; junction bases with no gene match: 15. The CDR3 runs 19 residues. The CDR3 coding sequence is TGTGCCAGCAGCGTAGAATCAACCCAGGGGGCGATTCGGAATCAGCCCCAGCATTTT. Translated, it gives CASSVESTQGAIRNQPQHF.

V is TRBV7-2 and J is TRBJ2-5, with 8 bases fitting TRBD2. The CDR3 has 16 amino acids. V gave up 5 bases and J gave up 5 bases; unmatched junction bases: 13. CDR1 and CDR2 (germline): SGHTA, FQGNSA. CDR3 in amino acids: CASSPNSAGVGETQYF. CDR3 DNA sequence: TGTGCCAGCAGCCCCAACTCAGCGGGAGTTGGGGAGACCCAGTACTTC.

The rearrangement uses TRBV29-1 and TRBJ2-7; possible D gene TRBD2, 5 bases. The germline gives CDR1 SQVTM, CDR2 ANQGSEA. Trimming pared 0 bases from V and 7 bases from J, leaving 10 bases between. This CDR3 is 12 amino acids long. The chain's CDR3 is CSVEEYGLEQYF. CDR3 nucleotides: TGCAGCGTTGAAGAATATGGACTGGAGCAGTACTTC.

The chain has TRBV2 and TRBJ1-3; D is ambiguous. V dropped 5 bases and J dropped 3 bases, with 20 bases sitting between them. This CDR3 has 17 residues. Germline lookup yields CDR1 SNHLY and CDR2 FYNNEI. The CDR3 coding sequence is TGTGCCAGCAGTTACCCGACTGCGAGCGTCCTTGGAAACACCATATATTTT. Residues: CASSYPTASVLGNTIYF.

CDR3 nucleotides: TGTGCCAGCAGCCCCGGGGGAGGATCCTACGAGCAGTACTTC. Its translation is CASSPGGGSYEQYF. The chain links TRBV7-9 to TRBJ2-7; possible D gene TRBD2, 6 bases. Trimming left V 5 bases short and J 1 base short, with 12 bases between. CDR3 length equals 14 residues. The germline CDR1 and CDR2 sequences are SEHNR and FQNEAQ (reference sequence).

The chain combines TRBV9 with TRBJ1-1; a weak D match, TRBD1 (6 bases). The CDR3 is made up of 14 amino acids. V was trimmed by 4 bases and J by 6 bases, leaving 16 bases between them. Germline values: CDR1 SGDLS, CDR2 YYNGEE. In DNA form, the CDR3 reads TGTGCCAGCAGCCCCCAAACAGGGTCCGCTGAAGCTTTCTTT. Protein: CASSPQTGSAEAFF. The entire variable domain, with the rest obtained from reference TRBV9 and TRBJ1-1, is as follows: DSGVTQTPKHLITATGQRVTLRCSPRSGDLSVYWYQQSLDQGLQFLIQYYNGEERAKGNILERFSAQQFPDLHSELNLSSLELGDSALYFCASSPQTGSAEAFFGQGTRLTVV.

The rearrangement uses TRBV30 and TRBJ1-1; D is possibly TRBD1 (6 bases). Germline-derived CDR1 and CDR2 are GTSNPN and SVGIG (reference sequence). This CDR3 region has 17 residues. Trimming cost V 5 bases and J 0 bases, with 22 bases left between them. CDR3: CAWVLPRTERMNTEAFF. The DNA for the CDR3 is TGTGCCTGGGTCCTACCCCGGACAGAGCGCATGAACACTGAAGCTTTCTTT.

The chain has TRBV2 and TRBJ1-1; weak D call: TRBD1 (5 bases). This CDR3 is 13 amino acids long. Germline V lookup: CDR1 SNHLY, CDR2 FYNNEI. Trimming removed 5 bases from V and 5 bases from J, with 12 bases in between. CDR3 coding DNA: TGTGCCAGCAGTTCAGGGCCCGGGACTGAAGCTTTCTTT. Amino acids: CASSSGPGTEAFF.